This T cell receptor beta chain derives from a study of PD-1 blockade in classical Hodgkin lymphoma. Sequencing used immunoSEQ multiplex PCR; TCRdb keeps in-frame clones, though not all of them. The table includes around 90,000 clones, around 78% detected once. Concerning this clone itself: As yet, its antigen is unknown. This CDR3 is also generated by other DNA sequences in the sample.

Germline CDR1 SGHRS, CDR2 YFSETQ. The CDR3 consists of 14 residues. V dropped 1 base and J dropped 0 bases, with 5 bases sitting between them. Study-level findings and limits: Complete responders had baseline diversity similar to newly diagnosed patients.

The time point was: cycle 4 day 1 (C4D1), after 6 weeks of nivolumab. The patients all showed relapse after autologous stem cell transplantation, while their brentuximab vedotin exposure varied. The chain couples TRBV5-1 to TRBJ2-1, with a weak D call TRBD1 (5 bases). Sample: peripheral blood mononuclear cells (PBMCs), taken before the fourth cycle of nivolumab. The clonotype was recovered from a human donor with classical Hodgkin lymphoma. CDR3 sequence reads: CASSLTGSYNEQFF. The CDR3 DNA follows: TGCGCCAGCAGCTTGACAGGCTCCTACAATGAGCAGTTCTTC. Using reference TRBV5-1 and TRBJ2-1 for the parts outside the CDR3, the full variable domain is KAGVTQTPRYLIKTRGQQVTLSCSPISGHRSVSWYQQTPGQGLQFLFEYFSETQRNKGNFPGRFSGRQFSNSRSEMNVSTLELGDSALYLCASSLTGSYNEQFFGPGTRLTVL.